This T cell receptor beta chain originates from a study of blood T cell repertoires in COVID-19. Overall study: Material from acute and convalescent COVID-19 was sourced from the United States, Italy and Spain. T cells, B-cell-depleted T cells, or PBMCs supplied cDNA or gDNA.

Clones were read by immunoSEQ multiplex PCR, and TCRdb kept only the in-frame ones, dropping some. This sample has a few hundred thousand clones, with about 88% found just once. J lost 4 bases, V lost 4 bases, and 4 bases had no gene match. Per the germline V gene, CDR1 is SGHKS and CDR2 is YYEKEE (reference sequence). The CDR3 totals 13 residues. This receptor was taken from an older woman with COVID-19, enrolled during active disease. Material for sequencing was peripheral blood. V and J are TRBV5-5 and TRBJ1-2; TRBD1 matches at 7 bases. CDR3 bases: TGTGCCAGCAGCGGCGGGACAGCCTATGGCTACACCTTC. Translation: CASSGGTAYGYTF.